Listed below are T cell receptor beta chains from one sample, sequenced in a study of cytomegalovirus exposure and HLA in healthy donors. Profiled with immunoSEQ multiplex PCR; TCRdb holds only in-frame clones, not every one. Found here are about 180,000 clones, 82% of them singletons; the top ten hold more than 1.5%. The sequenced material came from PBMCs. The receptors were sampled from a man aged 35 to 55 in good health and CMV-seronegative. The CDR3 runs from the conserved cysteine through the conserved F or W. Expanded clones get a size class; other rows say once, few or many, or leave the size out.

CASSVQGDNQPQHF,TRBV9,14,-
CASSSRQGPPDTQYF,TRBV9,15,once
CASSIRGREQAFF,TRBV19,13,-
CAWSVYGYTF,TRBV30,10,-
CASRGWTDNQPQHF,TRBV2,14,-
CASSFRVGNQPQHF,TRBV7-2,14,-
CASSSTGTALNTEAFF,TRBV5-1,16,-
CASSKVYRGGDTEAFF,TRBV21-1,16,-
CASQLAGVGEQYF,TRBV2,13,-
CAWSVQEGTPGYTF,TRBV30,14,-
CSVERATSGSYNEQFF,TRBV29-1,16,-
CASRQGVNGELFF,TRBV7-3,13,once
CASSIWGVQREAFF,TRBV19,14,-
CASSLQGGQETQYF,TRBV7-3,14,-